A selection of T cell receptor beta chains follows, all from one sample in a study of response to subunit inactivated influenza vaccine. TCRdb itself ran the RT-PCR reads through MiXCR, one entry per CDR3 protein. The data show roughly 550,000 distinct CDR3 sequences, with under 25% seen just once and around 2.8% held by the top ten. The data were also submitted as part of a second study, on T cells expressing NK-cell markers.

Sequencing used CD4+ T cells sorted from PBMCs, obtained roughly 13 days after vaccination. These receptors came from a man aged 45-60 years who received an inactivated influenza vaccine. CDR3s leave out the opening cysteine and the closing phenylalanine or tryptophan.

TRBJ2-3 | TRBV5-1 | ASSLVKNTDTQY
TRBJ2-2 | TRBV6-1 | ASMDGSNTGELF
TRBJ2-2 | TRBV15 | ATSGFRTGITGELF
TRBJ2-1 | TRBV30 | AWSDQPGQSQF
TRBJ2-7 | TRBV20-1 | SARADRVRDEQY
TRBJ1-5 | TRBV12-3/TRBV12-4 | ASRPTGFNQPQH
TRBJ2-1 | TRBV10-3 | AISEYGARLVGSEQF
TRBJ2-5 | TRBV20-1 | SARGGSGGSQETQY
TRBJ2-3 | TRBV4-3 | ASSQGRTDTQY
TRBJ1-1 | TRBV7-2 | ASSLVDTEAF
TRBJ1-1 | TRBV18 | ASSPSVTGNTEAF
TRBJ2-1 | TRBV12-5 | ASGLDLNEQF
TRBJ1-1 | TRBV6-1 | ASRRGQGRTEAF
TRBJ2-2 | TRBV7-8 | ASSHRTGRNTGELF
TRBJ2-7 | TRBV5-1 | ASSLDSPRVAHEQY
TRBJ1-1 | TRBV27 | ASSPLGQANTEAF
TRBJ2-1 | TRBV24-1 | ATSDLRAESYNEQF
TRBJ2-7 | TRBV9 | ASSVRKQGAREQY
TRBJ2-5 | TRBV7-2 | ASSLGAQEQETQY
TRBJ2-7 | TRBV28 | ASSSRGQFPPHEQY
TRBJ1-4 | TRBV20-1 | SYRGPNEKLF
TRBJ1-2 | TRBV12-3/TRBV12-4 | ASSLRAPRRGYT
TRBJ2-7 | TRBV5-1 | ASRIRPGQGYSYEQY
TRBJ1-6 | TRBV6-5 | ASSPPKNYNSPLH
TRBJ2-7 | TRBV30 | AWSGGLRDPYEQY
TRBJ1-2 | TRBV11-2 | ASSPRNTHT
TRBJ2-7 | TRBV5-1 | AVEPGGGGSTYEQY
TRBJ2-6 | TRBV3-1 | ASSQGTGTSGANVLT
TRBJ2-3 | TRBV7-9 | ASSQDRNTDTQY
TRBJ2-5 | TRBV5-1 | ASSSPTEKRGRETQY
TRBJ2-3 | TRBV10-2 | ASSYGFSTDTQY
TRBJ2-1 | TRBV3-1 | ASSPDIAGDNEQF
TRBJ1-1 | TRBV5-5 | ASSPGYSVNTEAF
TRBJ2-1 | TRBV5-5 | ASSWGPVRGDEQF
TRBJ1-5 | TRBV28 | ASSLLSQPQH
TRBJ2-7 | TRBV12-3/TRBV12-4 | ASSAGRRSFSYEQY
TRBJ2-3 | TRBV6-1 | ASSEAAGVGDTQY
TRBJ2-2 | TRBV5-5 | ASSLSSGGTGELF
TRBJ2-1 | TRBV4-2 | ASSRGTNTNEQF
TRBJ2-7 | TRBV18 | ASSQGQGVNEQY
TRBJ1-4 | TRBV7-2 | ASSFFPTATEKLF
TRBJ2-7 | TRBV9 | ASSVGVGTAYEQY
TRBJ2-7 | TRBV11-2 | ASSELRDRTYEQY
TRBJ2-4 | TRBV7-9 | ASSGDINIQY
TRBJ2-7 | TRBV12-3/TRBV12-4 | ASREGGAWEQY
TRBJ1-3 | TRBV15 | ATSRDPQAGNTIY